The clone carrying this T cell receptor (beta chain) was seen more than once but under ten times. Antigen specificity is unknown. The sequenced fragment ends 3 residues before the CDR3 boundary, so the rest is inferred from the germline J gene. The data belong to a study of T cell clonality in common variable immunodeficiency. Study-wide results and caveats: Fewer deletions and N-nucleotide insertions were reportedly seen in common variable immunodeficiency TCR beta sequences.

Patients and controls were mostly of Caucasian heritage. CVID and control samples used equivalent genomic DNA input. The protocol was immunoSEQ multiplex PCR, while the TCRdb copy is restricted to in-frame clones and leaves out a portion. This repertoire lists about 28,000 clones without singletons; just under 30% sits in the top ten. Trimming took 5 bases from V and 4 from J, leaving 12 bases between them. Germline CDR1 is SGHNT and CDR2 is YENEEA. The length of the CDR3 is 14 residues. The receptor comes from a human donor with common variable immunodeficiency. Input material: peripheral blood mononuclear cells. The chain is built from TRBV11-3 and TRBJ2-1; D may be TRBD1 (6 bases). The part of the CDR3 DNA that was read is TGTGCCAGCAGCCCGGACAGTGGGTACAATGAG. Its translation: CASSPDSGYNE. The complete CDR3 sequence is CASSPDSGYNEQFF.